This entry lists 25 T cell receptor beta chains sequenced from one sample in a study of cytomegalovirus exposure and HLA in healthy donors. The PCR had 60 Vbeta and 13 Jbeta primers. Here immunoSEQ multiplex PCR was the method, and the copy in TCRdb shows in-frame clones only, minus some. The sample carries 150,000 to 200,000 clones, roughly four fifths recorded once. The source material was PBMCs. Source of these receptors: a man aged 35 to 55 in good health and CMV-seropositive.

The chain carries TRBV6-6 and TRBJ2-3, with 10 bases aligning to TRBD2. The germline V gene encodes CDR1 MNHNY and CDR2 SVGAGI (reference sequence). This CDR3 has 16 amino acids. Losses at the gene ends were 6 bases for V and 4 bases for J; bases not matched to a gene: 10. CDR3 sequence: CASSPTGLAESDTQYF. DNA of the CDR3: TGTGCCAGCAGCCCCACCGGACTAGCGGAGTCAGATACGCAGTATTTT.

The chain combines TRBV7-9 with TRBJ2-1, with 7 bases matching TRBD2. This CDR3 is 14 amino acids long. Germline assignment: CDR1 SEHNR and CDR2 FQNEAQ (reference sequence). The J segment lost 5 bases and the V segment lost 1 base, leaving 2 bases of the junction unmatched. This CDR3 is CASSLVGGDNEQFF. Here the CDR3 DNA reads TGTGCCAGCAGCTTAGTGGGGGGGGACAATGAGCAGTTCTTC.

This sequence joins TRBV6-1 and TRBJ1-2; D unclear. Germline V gene sequence: CDR1 MNHNS, CDR2 SASEGT. The CDR3 has 13 residues. Trimming took 5 bases from V and 0 from J, leaving 7 bases between them. CDR3 region: CASSTTANYGYTF. The CDR3 bases are TGTGCCAGCAGTACAACAGCTAACTATGGCTACACCTTC.

CDR3 in DNA: TGTGCCAGCAGCCAAGTCTCTTCTGGAAACACCATATATTTT. Translating it yields CASSQVSSGNTIYF. The rearrangement uses TRBV4-2 and TRBJ1-3; D remains unclear. Germline V lookup: CDR1 LGHNA, CDR2 YNFKEQ. This CDR3 is built from 14 residues. V dropped 1 base and J dropped 1 base, with 5 bases sitting between them.

The gene calls are TRBV29-1 and TRBJ2-5; D ambiguous. The V end lost 4 bases, the J end lost 1 base, and 10 bases lay between the germline ends. The CDR3 loop spans 13 amino acids. CDR1 is SQVTM and CDR2 is ANQGSEA in the germline V gene. CDR3 bases: TGCAGCGTTGGAAGAGTCCTCCAAGAGACCCAGTACTTC. Translation gives CSVGRVLQETQYF.

The chain combines TRBV19 with TRBJ1-2; D might be TRBD1 (5 bases). This CDR3 is built from 13 residues. Germline V gives CDR1 LNHDA, CDR2 SQIVND (reference sequence). The V gene lost 8 bases and the J gene lost 2 bases, with 12 bases spanning the gap. The CDR3 DNA reads as TGTGCCAGTGGGCGTGGGGCCAACTATGGCTACACCTTC. Translated: CASGRGANYGYTF.

The chain uses TRBV5-1 and TRBJ2-1; D might be TRBD1 (5 bases). V lost 3 bases and J 0 bases, leaving 16 bases between the germline ends. The CDR3 sequence is 17 residues long. Germline CDR1 SGHRS, CDR2 YFSETQ. The DNA of the CDR3 is TGCGCCAGCAGCTCCAGGGTCGCCACCCACTCCTACAATGAGCAGTTCTTC. It specifies CASSSRVATHSYNEQFF.

The chain couples TRBV12-5 to TRBJ2-5; TRBD2 matches 7 bases. With 5 bases clipped from V and 7 bases from J, the junction kept 13 bases outside the gene matches. The CDR3 sequence is 15 residues long. Germline V CDR1 and CDR2: LGHNT, FRNRAP. CDR3 in amino acids: CASGIGGGAGRTQYF. In nucleotides, the CDR3 is TGTGCTAGTGGTATCGGGGGAGGGGCCGGGAGGACCCAGTACTTC.

The table lists this clone with a count of one. This chain uses TRBV6-4 with TRBJ2-1, with D possibly TRBD1 on 6 matching bases. The CDR3 spans 16 residues. Germline V CDR1 and CDR2: MRHNA, SNTAGT. V gave up 4 bases and J gave up 1 base, with 14 bases separating them. CDR3 residues: CASSGWGTSSYNEQFF. CDR3 DNA: TGTGCCAGCAGTGGGTGGGGGACATCATCCTACAATGAGCAGTTCTTC.

The chain links TRBV9 to TRBJ2-7; 11 bases are shared with TRBD2. CDR1 and CDR2 from the germline V gene are SGDLS and YYNGEE. This CDR3 comprises 15 residues. The V segment lost 1 base and the J segment 3 bases; nucleotides outside the gene matches: 3. As DNA, the CDR3 is TGTGCCAGCAGCGTAAATAGCGGGGGGGACTACGAGCAGTACTTC. It yields the protein CASSVNSGGDYEQYF.

This chain links TRBV7-5 with TRBJ2-2; the table's TRBD1 call for D was not verified on the DNA. TRBV7-5 is assigned pseudogene status. This CDR3 is built from 19 residues. CDR3 DNA sequence: TGTGTCAGAAGCTTAGCACAGACAGGGGGAAATCAAATATCCGGGGAGCTGTTTTTT. Translated, it gives CVRSLAQTGGNQISGELFF.

The chain carries TRBV6-1 and TRBJ1-1, with a weak D call TRBD1 (6 bases). There are 15 residues in the CDR3. CDR1 MNHNS and CDR2 SASEGT come from the germline V gene. The V end was cut by 2 bases, the J end by 5 bases, with 15 bases between. The CDR3 coding sequence is TGTGCCAGCAGTGAACGGCAGGGGAGGGTTACTGAAGCTTTCTTT. It codes for CASSERQGRVTEAFF.

This chain joins TRBV6-5 and TRBJ1-4, with 7 bases identical to TRBD1. Germline CDR1 reads MNHEY; CDR2 reads SVGAGI. CDR3 length: 15 residues. J was trimmed by 6 bases and V by 5 bases; bases with no gene match: 9. The CDR3 reads CASSPRTGLYEKLFF. CDR3 bases: TGTGCCAGCAGTCCTCGGACAGGCCTCTATGAAAAACTGTTTTTT.

The chain carries TRBV6-5 and TRBJ1-6; the match to TRBD1 covers 11 bases. The trim removed 4 bases at V and 7 bases at J, leaving 6 bases unmatched. Per the germline V gene, CDR1 is MNHEY and CDR2 is SVGAGI. The CDR3 length is 16 residues. CDR3 nucleotide sequence: TGTGCCAGCAGTTGGACAGGGGGCGGGGGGAATTCACCCCTCCACTTT. Translating gives CASSWTGGGGNSPLHF.

V gene TRBV6-1 combines with J gene TRBJ2-7; 7 bases are shared with TRBD1. Trimming took 4 bases from V and 0 from J; bases not matched to a gene: 9. In germline, CDR1 is MNHNS, CDR2 SASEGT. The CDR3 is 16 residues long. The CDR3 protein is CASSVRDSESSYEQYF. The CDR3 DNA is TGTGCCAGCAGTGTTAGGGACAGCGAGAGCTCCTACGAGCAGTACTTC.

This rearrangement joins TRBV27 to TRBJ2-1, with a possible D match to TRBD2 (6 bases). Trimming stripped 4 bases from V and 6 bases from J, with 13 bases between. Germline V lookup: CDR1 MNHEY, CDR2 SMNVEV (reference sequence). This CDR3 comprises 14 residues. CDR3 nucleotides: TGTGCCAGCAGTTCCATGGGTAGCGGCAATGAGCAGTTCTTC. Translated: CASSSMGSGNEQFF.

CDR3: CASSIIAGLAGALGEQFF. For the CDR3, the DNA is TGTGCCAGTAGTATTATAGCGGGGCTAGCGGGAGCGTTAGGTGAGCAGTTCTTC. This chain joins TRBV19 and TRBJ2-1; 10 bases fit TRBD2. V lost 3 bases to trimming and J lost 9 bases; unmatched junction nucleotides: 17. This CDR3 comprises 18 residues. Germline V lookup: CDR1 LNHDA, CDR2 SQIVND (reference sequence). The variable domain in full, with the rest retrieved from reference TRBV19 and TRBJ2-1, is DGGITQSPKYLFRKEGQNVTLSCEQNLNHDAMYWYRQDPGQGLRLIYYSQIVNDFQKGDIAEGYSVSREKKESFPLTVTSAQKNPTAFYLCASSIIAGLAGALGEQFFGPGTRLTVL.

This CDR3 is CASSRLAGVGHNEQFF. Written as DNA, the CDR3 is TGTGCCAGCAGCCGTCTAGCGGGAGTGGGGCACAATGAGCAGTTCTTC. V gene TRBV5-5 combines with J gene TRBJ2-1; the match to TRBD2 covers 10 bases. V was pared by 4 bases and J by 5 bases, with 9 bases of the junction left unmatched. The CDR3 sequence is 16 residues long. Germline CDR1 is SGHKS and CDR2 is YYEKEE (reference sequence).

The J gene is TRBJ2-7, the V gene TRBV6-6; 8 bases line up with TRBD1. Germline V gives CDR1 MNHNY, CDR2 SVGAGI (reference sequence). The CDR3 is made up of 12 amino acids. V was pared by 2 bases and J by 9 bases, with 3 bases of the junction left unmatched. CDR3 nucleotides: TGTGCCAGCAGTTACACCGGACAGGGGCAGTACTTC. Translated, it gives CASSYTGQGQYF.

V usage is TRBV2 and J usage is TRBJ1-4; 8 bases match TRBD1. Germline V gene lookup returns CDR1 SNHLY and CDR2 FYNNEI. V lost 5 bases, J lost 4 bases, and 6 bases stayed unmatched. The CDR3 has 15 residues. DNA for the CDR3: TGTGCCAGCAGTCTAACAGGGGGATATAATGAAAAACTGTTTTTT. Its translation: CASSLTGGYNEKLFF.

This chain uses TRBV2 with TRBJ2-1; 14 nucleotides match TRBD2. V lost 0 bases to trimming and J lost 16 bases; unmatched junction nucleotides: 8. CDR1 is SNHLY, CDR2 FYNNEI, per germline. This CDR3 is 15 amino acids long. The CDR3 spells CASSEALRTSGGHFF. The CDR3 coding sequence is TGTGCCAGCAGTGAAGCGCTTCGGACTAGCGGGGGGCACTTCTTC. Full variable domain (remainder filled in from reference TRBV2 and TRBJ2-1): EPEVTQTPSHQVTQMGQEVILRCVPISNHLYFYWYRQILGQKVEFLVSFYNNEISEKSEIFDDQFSVERPDGSNFTLKIRSTKLEDSAMYFCASSEALRTSGGHFFGPGTRLTVL.

A single count supports this clone. This sequence joins TRBV2 and TRBJ1-3; 10 bases line up with TRBD1. CDR1 SNHLY and CDR2 FYNNEI come from the germline V gene. The CDR3 has 15 residues. V gave up 6 bases and J gave up 0 bases; unmatched junction bases: 2. CDR3 amino acids: CASRGQGFSGNTIYF. As DNA, the CDR3 is TGTGCCAGCAGGGGACAGGGGTTCTCTGGAAACACCATATATTTT. The full variable domain, rest sourced from reference TRBV2 and TRBJ1-3, is EPEVTQTPSHQVTQMGQEVILRCVPISNHLYFYWYRQILGQKVEFLVSFYNNEISEKSEIFDDQFSVERPDGSNFTLKIRSTKLEDSAMYFCASRGQGFSGNTIYFGEGSWLTVV.

This clone was seen a few times. The chain joins TRBV5-4 to TRBJ2-5; TRBD1 might be the D (8 bases). CDR3 length equals 14 residues. Per the germline V gene, CDR1 is SGHNT and CDR2 is YYREEE (reference sequence). Trimming left V 4 bases short and J 5 bases short, with 15 bases between. CDR3 sequence (DNA): TGTGCCAGCAGCGGACAGGGTAGCGGGGAGACCCAGTACTTC. Translation: CASSGQGSGETQYF.

CDR3 sequence (DNA): TGTGCCAGCAGTACCATAGGACAGGTTGGAGGTTATGGCTACACCTTC. This codes for CASSTIGQVGGYGYTF. The chain carries TRBV27 and TRBJ1-2; TRBD1 matches 7 bases. The trim removed 5 bases at V and 5 bases at J, leaving 14 bases unmatched. The CDR3 totals 16 residues. Germline CDR1 is MNHEY and CDR2 is SMNVEV (reference sequence).

This chain uses TRBV7-9 with TRBJ2-2; possible D gene TRBD2, 5 bases. This CDR3 contains 15 residues. Germline V CDR1 and CDR2: SEHNR, FQNEAQ (reference sequence). V was clipped by 2 bases and J by 6 bases, with 13 bases between them. The CDR3 bases are TGTGCCAGCAGCTTAATGAGGGCGGCGGCCGGGGAGCTGTTTTTT. Amino acid sequence: CASSLMRAAAGELFF.